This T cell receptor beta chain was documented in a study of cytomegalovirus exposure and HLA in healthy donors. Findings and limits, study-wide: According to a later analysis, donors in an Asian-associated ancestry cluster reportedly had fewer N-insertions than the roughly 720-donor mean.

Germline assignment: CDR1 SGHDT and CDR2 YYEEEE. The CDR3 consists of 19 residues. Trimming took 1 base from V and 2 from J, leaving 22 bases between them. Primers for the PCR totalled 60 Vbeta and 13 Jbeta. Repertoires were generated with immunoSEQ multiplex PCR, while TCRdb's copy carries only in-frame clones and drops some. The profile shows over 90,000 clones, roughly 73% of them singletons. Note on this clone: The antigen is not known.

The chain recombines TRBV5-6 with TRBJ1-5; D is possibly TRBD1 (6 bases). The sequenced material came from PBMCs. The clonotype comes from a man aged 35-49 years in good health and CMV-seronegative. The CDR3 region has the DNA TGTGCCAGCAGCTTGAAACAGGGCGAAGGGTGGATCGGCAATCAGCCCCAGCATTTT. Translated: CASSLKQGEGWIGNQPQHF.